This T cell receptor (beta chain) is drawn from a study of blood T cell repertoires in COVID-19. Generated by immunoSEQ multiplex PCR, the TCRdb table keeps only in-frame clones and is missing some. The sample yields 300,000 to 450,000 clones, roughly 91% seen once. Germline loops: CDR1 SNHLY, CDR2 FYNNEI. V was pared by 7 bases and J by 5 bases, with 8 bases between. There are 12 residues in the CDR3. Material for sequencing was PBMCs or T cells enriched from blood (not recorded which). The source of this sequence is a woman in her late teens or twenties who had recovered from COVID-19. V is TRBV2 and J is TRBJ2-2; D ambiguous. As DNA, the CDR3 is TGTGCCAGCAATCTAGAAACCGGGGAGCTGTTTTTT. Translated: CASNLETGELFF.